This T cell receptor (beta chain) appears in the sequencing data of a study of T cells in Graves' hyperthyroidism and ophthalmopathy. Absent ophthalmopathy progression within 18 months defined stable Graves' hyperthyroidism. Patients were aged 18 to 65, had disease duration under 2 months, and had newly diagnosed hyperthyroidism. Diagnostic assessment was based on clinical symptoms, serum thyroxine and TRAb, thyroid ultrasound and orbital computed tomography. The CDR3 is 16 amino acids. Germline V gene sequence: CDR1 MNHEY, CDR2 SMNVEV (reference sequence). The V end lost 4 bases, the J end lost 9 bases, and 19 bases lay between the germline ends. The sample holds a few counts of this clonotype. Its antigen remains unknown. Study observations and caveats: Blood also showed most of the thyroid clonotypes that were expanded above 0.001.

RNA transcripts yielded amplified TCR beta CDR3 regions. With the HTBI primer set, the TCR CDR3 went through a first round of RT-PCR. TCRdb reprocessed the multiplex PCR reads via MiXCR and lists one record per CDR3 protein. The data show some 620,000 distinct CDR3 sequences, under 20% seen once. The gene calls are TRBV27 and TRBJ1-6, with no clear D. The receptor comes from a young woman with Graves' hyperthyroidism. Sequenced: blood. The CDR3 is CASSSAWGGGGSPLHF. CDR3 bases: TGTGCCAGCAGTTCCGCCTGGGGAGGAGGAGGTTCACCCCTCCACTTT.